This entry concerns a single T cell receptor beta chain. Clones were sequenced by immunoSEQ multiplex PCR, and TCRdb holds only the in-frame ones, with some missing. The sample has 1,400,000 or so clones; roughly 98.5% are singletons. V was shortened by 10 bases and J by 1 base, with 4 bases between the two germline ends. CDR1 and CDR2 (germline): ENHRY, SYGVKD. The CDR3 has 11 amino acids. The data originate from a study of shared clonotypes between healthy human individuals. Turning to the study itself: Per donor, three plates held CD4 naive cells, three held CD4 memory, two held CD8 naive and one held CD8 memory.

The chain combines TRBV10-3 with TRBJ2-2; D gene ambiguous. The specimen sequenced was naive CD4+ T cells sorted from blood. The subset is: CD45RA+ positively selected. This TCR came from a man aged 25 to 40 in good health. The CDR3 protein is CASENTGELFF. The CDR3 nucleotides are TGTGCCAGCGAGAACACCGGGGAGCTGTTTTTT.